The entry below gives a single TCR beta chain sequence along with its context. There is no known antigen for this receptor. No much larger clone is present one base from it, and per-base qualities are unavailable. The sample's treatment or condition label is to be understood as: roughly 20 received Ad26.COV2.S at low or high dose, single or two shots; 5 received placebo; per-sample allocation not given. For vaccine and placebo recipients, repertoires were sequenced using samples collected on day 63 after the first injection. Between 29 July and 7 August 2020, Cohort 1b enrolled approximately 26 adults aged 18-55 years at one site in Boston, USA. Ad26.COV2.S consisted of a replication-incompetent adenovirus type 26 vector by which a prefusion-stabilized SARS-CoV-2 spike protein from the original Wuhan strain was expressed. The immunoSEQ Assay was the method used to sequence TCRbeta CDR3 regions. After extraction, genomic DNA underwent amplification by bias-controlled multiplex PCR, followed by high-throughput sequencing. The paper's processing steps were these. To quantify the absolute abundance of every unique TCRbeta CDR3 region, sequences were collapsed and filtered. Usable DNA was measured by amplifying reference genes present in all nucleated cells, and TCRbeta template counts were normalized to that usable DNA to estimate T cell fraction. Repertoire TCRs were annotated as SARS-CoV-2-specific when V gene, CDR3 amino acid sequence and J gene were exactly matched to a known reactive TCR set. The reference SARS-CoV-2 TCR set was derived from MIRA and filtered for enrichment in COVID-19-positive ImmuneCODE repertoires, a step that removed public or cross-reactive TCRs. Using the MIRA antigens, annotated TCRs were further analysed by specific ORF or by position within an ORF. Breadth was defined as the number of annotated unique rearrangements divided by the total number of unique productive rearrangements, and depth was defined as the summed frequency of the annotated unique rearrangements. Two-sided Wilcoxon rank-sum tests were used to compare TCR breadth between groups. The clones in this table, taken by TCRdb from immuneACCESS, are in-frame only. Not every clone is retained; where verified, under half of the shortfall comes from an unresolved V gene, and the cause of the rest is unknown. From that table come the V and J calls and clone size; the DNA was used to work out D and trimming. This sample gives some 640,000 clones in total; 89% of them show up just once. The ten largest clones add up to about 1.5% of the sample.

The sample comes from a study of Ad26.COV2.S vaccination and SARS-CoV-2 variants (dated by TCRdb to the early 2020s). With regard to the full study: Vaccine-arm donors came from COV1001, a multicentre, randomized, double-blind, placebo-controlled phase I-IIa trial of Ad26.COV2.S in healthy adults. Ad26.COV2.S was administered intramuscularly at 5 x 10^10 or 1 x 10^11 viral particles, either as a single shot or as two shots given 56 days apart. The specificity and breadth of SARS-CoV-2-reactive T cell receptors after Ad26.COV2.S vaccination were assessed by TCRbeta repertoire sequencing. The TCR-sequenced set comprised approximately 32 samples: about 19 Ad26.COV2.S vaccine recipients, 5 placebo recipients and 8 SARS-CoV-2 convalescent individuals. Trial participants were randomized into five groups of five: low-dose or high-dose Ad26.COV2.S given once or twice, or placebo on both occasions. Investigators did not know the trial group allocation while performing experiments and assessing outcomes. Broader findings and caveats from the paper: It was noted by the authors that total T cell responses may have been underestimated by the TCR breadth and depth analyses. Ad26.COV2.S recipients had higher spike-specific TCR breadth than placebo recipients (P = 0.0014). Comparable non-spike TCR breadth was observed between vaccine and placebo recipients, consistent with only spike being contained in the vaccine. Comparing responses between vaccine doses or regimens was not something the study was powered to do. After vaccination, substantial breadth of spike-specific CD8+ and CD4+ T cell responses was reported.

V drops 7 bases and J drops 3 bases, leaving 10 bases in between. The CDR3 spans 12 residues, from the cysteine through the phenylalanine. Only the CDR3 region is kept as DNA, spanning 36 bases read in frame from base 1. The material was peripheral blood, obtained in a trial of Ad26.COV2.S vaccine versus placebo. The chain was built from TRBV12-3 or TRBV12-4 and TRBJ2-7, with no confidently assigned D gene. The receptor was isolated from a person aged 18 to 65 who received the Ad26.COV2.S COVID-19 vaccine or a placebo. For the CDR3, the sequence is CASTPGSYEQYF. The DNA sequence is as follows: TGTGCCAGCACCCCTGGTAGCTACGAGCAGTACTTC.